Listed here is a single TCR beta chain. Profiled with immunoSEQ multiplex PCR; TCRdb holds only in-frame clones, not every one. The sample has under 100,000 clones; around 82% are singletons. This CDR3 is 16 amino acids long. Germline assignment: CDR1 KGHSH and CDR2 LQKENI. V dropped 1 base and J dropped 0 bases, with 9 bases sitting between them. This entry is derived from a study of blood T cell repertoires in COVID-19. The TCR sequence derives from a woman of 80 years or more with COVID-19, enrolled during active disease. The sample comprised peripheral blood. The V gene is TRBV18, the J gene TRBJ2-2; D is perhaps TRBD2 (6 bases). CDR3 residues: CASSPLAGPNTGELFF. As DNA, the CDR3 is TGTGCCAGCTCACCACTCGCGGGACCGAACACCGGGGAGCTGTTTTTT.